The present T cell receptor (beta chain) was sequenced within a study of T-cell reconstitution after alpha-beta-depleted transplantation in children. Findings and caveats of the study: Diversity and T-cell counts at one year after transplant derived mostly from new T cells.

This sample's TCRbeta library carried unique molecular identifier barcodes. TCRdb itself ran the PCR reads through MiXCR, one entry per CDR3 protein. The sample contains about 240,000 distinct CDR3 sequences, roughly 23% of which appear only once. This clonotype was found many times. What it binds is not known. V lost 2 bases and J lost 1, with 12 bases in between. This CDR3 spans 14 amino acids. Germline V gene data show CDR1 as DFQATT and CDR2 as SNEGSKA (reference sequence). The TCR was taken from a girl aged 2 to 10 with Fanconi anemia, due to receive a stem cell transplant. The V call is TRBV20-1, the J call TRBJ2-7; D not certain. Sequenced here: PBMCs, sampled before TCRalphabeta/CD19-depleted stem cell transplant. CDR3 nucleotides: TGCAGTGCTAGACCGGTCGGCTCTTCCTACGAGCAGTACTTC. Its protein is CSARPVGSSYEQYF.